This T cell receptor (beta chain) is from a study of identical twins. Study-wide results and caveats: Twin pairs' shared out-of-frame alpha sequences were enriched in low generation probability.

TCRdb reprocessed the 5' RACE reads with MiXCR, giving one entry per CDR3 protein. The sample contains about 920,000 distinct CDR3 sequences, roughly an eighth of which appear only once. Remarks on this clonotype: Its antigen remains unknown.

V was pared by 0 bases and J by 1 base, with 15 bases between. The CDR3 is 17 residues long. Germline CDR1 reads LGHNA; CDR2 reads YNFKEQ. These same records also appear under a second study, on yellow fever vaccine responses in identical twins.

The chain recombines TRBV4-2 with TRBJ2-5; a possible D gene is TRBD2 (7 bases). The sequencing sample was made of PBMCs. This TCR came from a woman aged 18-30 years in good health. For the CDR3, the DNA is TGTGCCAGCAGCCAAGATATGGGGGGGGGCCTCCAAGAGACCCAGTACTTC. It codes for CASSQDMGGGLQETQYF.